This note documents a single T cell receptor beta chain sequence. The antigen is not known. Some clones are missing from TCRdb's copy, which holds only in-frame ones; the method was immunoSEQ multiplex PCR. The sample yields about 2.3 million clones, about 92% seen once. The CDR3 has 13 residues. V lost 5 bases to trimming and J lost 2 bases, with 9 bases between them. Germline CDR1 reads SGHVS; CDR2 reads FNYEAQ. The data are from a study of shared clonotypes between healthy human individuals. Findings and limits, study-wide: The study found lower generation probabilities in non-shared clonotypes than in those shared by all four donors. Owing to a small donor count, the genetic and exposure-history diversity represented was limited.

Specimen: naive CD4+ T cells from PBMCs. As to subset: CD45RA+ positively selected. This chain connects TRBV7-6 to TRBJ2-5; tentative D call: TRBD1 (6 bases). The source of this sequence is a man younger than 35 in good health. Some clones in this sample may be carry-over from other donors' samples. The CDR3 nucleotides read TGTGCCAGCAGCAAAGGACAGCAAGAGACCCAGTACTTC. This encodes CASSKGQQETQYF.